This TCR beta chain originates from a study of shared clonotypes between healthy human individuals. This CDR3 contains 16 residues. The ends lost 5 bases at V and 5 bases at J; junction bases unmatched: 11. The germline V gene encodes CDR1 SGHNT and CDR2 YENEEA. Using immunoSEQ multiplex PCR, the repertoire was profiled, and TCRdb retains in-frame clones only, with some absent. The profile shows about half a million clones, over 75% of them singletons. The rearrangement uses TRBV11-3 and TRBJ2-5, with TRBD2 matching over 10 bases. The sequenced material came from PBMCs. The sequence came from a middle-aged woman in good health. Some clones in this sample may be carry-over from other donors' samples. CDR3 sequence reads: CASSPGTSAIGETQYF. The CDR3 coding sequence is TGTGCCAGCAGCCCCGGGACTAGCGCCATAGGGGAGACCCAGTACTTC. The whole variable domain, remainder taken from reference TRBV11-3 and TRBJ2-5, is EAGVVQSPRYKIIEKKQPVAFWCNPISGHNTLYWYLQNLGQGPELLIRYENEEAVDDSQLPKDRFSAERLKGVDSTLKIQPAELGDSAVYLCASSPGTSAIGETQYFGPGTRLLVL.